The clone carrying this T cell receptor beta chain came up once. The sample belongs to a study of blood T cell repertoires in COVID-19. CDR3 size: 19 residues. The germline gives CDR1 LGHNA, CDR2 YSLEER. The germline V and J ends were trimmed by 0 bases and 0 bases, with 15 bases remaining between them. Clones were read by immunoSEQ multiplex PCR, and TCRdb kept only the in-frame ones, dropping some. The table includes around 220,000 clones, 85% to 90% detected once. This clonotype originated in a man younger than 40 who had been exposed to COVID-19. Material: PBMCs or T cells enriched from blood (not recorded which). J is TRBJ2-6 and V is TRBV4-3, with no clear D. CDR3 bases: TGCGCCAGCAGCCAAGATGGGTGGGCCACCAGCTCTGGGGCCAACGTCCTGACTTTC. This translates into CASSQDGWATSSGANVLTF.